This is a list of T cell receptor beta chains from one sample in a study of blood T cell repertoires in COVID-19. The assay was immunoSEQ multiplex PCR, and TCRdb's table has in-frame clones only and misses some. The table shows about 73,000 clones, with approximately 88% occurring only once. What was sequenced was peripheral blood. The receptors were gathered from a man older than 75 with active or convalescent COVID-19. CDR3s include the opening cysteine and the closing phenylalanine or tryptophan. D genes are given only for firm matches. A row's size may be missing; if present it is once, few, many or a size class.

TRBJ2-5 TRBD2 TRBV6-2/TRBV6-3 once CASSSWTSGNQETQYF TGTGCCAGCAGTTCGTGGACTAGCGGGAACCAAGAGACCCAGTACTTC
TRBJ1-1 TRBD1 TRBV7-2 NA CASSAGTGAITEAFF TGTGCCAGCAGCGCCGGGACAGGGGCTATCACTGAAGCTTTCTTT
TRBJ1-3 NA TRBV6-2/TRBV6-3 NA CASSRPTNRAFGNTIYF TGTGCCAGCAGTCGGCCCACCAACAGGGCTTTTGGAAACACCATATATTTT
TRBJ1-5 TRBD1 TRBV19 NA CASSLPGTGGNQPQHF TGTGCCAGTAGCCTTCCCGGGACAGGGGGGAATCAGCCCCAGCATTTT
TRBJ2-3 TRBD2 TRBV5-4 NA CASSLRGGGDTQYF TGTGCCAGCAGCTTGCGGGGGGGTGGAGATACGCAGTATTTT
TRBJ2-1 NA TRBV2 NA CASSEGLQGPNEQFF TGTGCCAGCAGTGAAGGACTCCAGGGCCCCAATGAGCAGTTCTTC
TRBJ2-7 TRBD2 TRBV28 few CASSTLSGRVPYEQYF TGTGCCAGCAGTACCCTTAGCGGGAGGGTCCCCTACGAGCAGTACTTC
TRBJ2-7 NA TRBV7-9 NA CASSRRDSSYEQYF TGTGCCAGCAGCCGTCGGGACTCCTCCTACGAGCAGTACTTC
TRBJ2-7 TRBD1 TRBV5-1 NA CASSALRTGPPHEQYF TGCGCCAGCAGCGCACTCCGGACAGGTCCCCCCCACGAGCAGTACTTC
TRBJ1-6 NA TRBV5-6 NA CASSLGPPSSYNSPLHF TGTGCCAGCAGCTTGGGCCCCCCGAGCTCCTATAATTCACCCCTCCACTTT
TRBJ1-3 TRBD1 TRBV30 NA CAWSVLGRGRFGNTIYF TGTGCCTGGAGTGTATTGGGCAGGGGGCGTTTCGGAAACACCATATATTTT
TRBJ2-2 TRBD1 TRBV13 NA CASSSRTGGMTGELFF TGTGCCAGCAGCTCTCGGACAGGGGGCATGACCGGGGAGCTGTTTTTT
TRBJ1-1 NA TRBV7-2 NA CASSLDPARNTEAFF TGTGCCAGCAGCTTAGATCCCGCGAGGAACACTGAAGCTTTCTTT
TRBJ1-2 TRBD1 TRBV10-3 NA CAISDAPGTGLNYGYTF TGTGCCATCAGTGACGCCCCCGGGACAGGGTTGAACTATGGCTACACCTTC
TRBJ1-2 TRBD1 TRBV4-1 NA CASSQVIPRTGQGVGYTF TGCGCCAGCAGCCAAGTAATTCCCCGGACGGGACAGGGTGTGGGCTACACCTTC
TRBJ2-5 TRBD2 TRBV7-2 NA CASSLGPSGGGQETQYF TGTGCCAGCAGCTTAGGTCCTAGCGGGGGGGGCCAAGAGACCCAGTACTTC
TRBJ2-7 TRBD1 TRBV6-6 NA CASSLTSGDRGYEQYF TGTGCCAGCAGTCTTACCTCAGGGGACAGGGGTTACGAGCAGTACTTC
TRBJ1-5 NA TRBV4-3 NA CASSQAQNSNQPQHF TGCGCCAGCAGCCAAGCCCAAAATAGCAATCAGCCCCAGCATTTT
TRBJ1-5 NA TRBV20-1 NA CSASLADQPQHF TGCAGTGCTAGTTTAGCGGATCAGCCCCAGCATTTT
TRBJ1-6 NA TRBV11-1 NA CASSPRVRGDSPLHF TGTGCCAGCAGCCCGCGGGTCAGGGGCGATTCACCCCTCCACTTT
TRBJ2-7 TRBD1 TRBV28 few CASRGTGSYEQYF TGTGCCAGCAGGGGGACAGGGTCTTACGAGCAGTACTTC
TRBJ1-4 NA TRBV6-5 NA CASSSAPRGEKLFF TGTGCCAGCAGCTCCGCCCCACGGGGTGAAAAACTGTTTTTT
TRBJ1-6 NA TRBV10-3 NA CAISDKTNSPLHF TGTGCCATCAGTGACAAGACAAATTCACCCCTCCACTTT
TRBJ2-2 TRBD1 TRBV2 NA CASSGWTGLTGELFF TGTGCCAGCAGTGGATGGACAGGGCTCACCGGGGAGCTGTTTTTT
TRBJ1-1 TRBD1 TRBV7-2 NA CASSTQGQNTEAFF TGTGCCAGCAGCACACAGGGGCAGAACACTGAAGCTTTCTTT
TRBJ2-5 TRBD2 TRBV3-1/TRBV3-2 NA CASSPRLAGKETQYF TGTGCCAGCAGCCCCCGACTAGCGGGGAAAGAGACCCAGTACTTC
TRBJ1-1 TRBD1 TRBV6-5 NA CASFQGAITEAFF TGTGCCAGCTTTCAGGGGGCGATCACTGAAGCTTTCTTT
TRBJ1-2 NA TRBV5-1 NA CASSPRQGRDGYTF TGCGCCAGCAGTCCTCGCCAGGGGAGGGATGGCTACACCTTC
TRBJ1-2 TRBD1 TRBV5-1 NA CASRETDRGGYTF TGCGCCAGCAGGGAAACAGACAGGGGCGGCTACACCTTC
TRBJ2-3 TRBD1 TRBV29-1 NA CSVRVRGQLDTQYF TGCAGCGTCCGCGTGAGGGGGCAGTTAGATACGCAGTATTTT
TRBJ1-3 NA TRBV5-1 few CASSLDSQTDTGNTIYF TGCGCCAGCAGCTTGGACAGTCAAACGGATACTGGAAACACCATATATTTT
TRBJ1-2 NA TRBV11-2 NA CASSLRAGGNYGYTF TGTGCCAGCAGCTTAAGGGCGGGGGGCAACTATGGCTACACCTTC
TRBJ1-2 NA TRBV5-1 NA CASSLGVASNYGYTF TGCGCCAGCAGCTTGGGTGTAGCTAGCAACTATGGCTACACCTTC
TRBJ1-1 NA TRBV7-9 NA CASSHRVGILERAFF TGTGCCAGCAGCCACCGGGTGGGGATACTCGAGCGGGCTTTCTTT
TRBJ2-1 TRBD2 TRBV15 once CATSRRLALGNEQFF TGTGCCACCAGCAGGAGACTAGCTCTGGGTAATGAGCAGTTCTTC